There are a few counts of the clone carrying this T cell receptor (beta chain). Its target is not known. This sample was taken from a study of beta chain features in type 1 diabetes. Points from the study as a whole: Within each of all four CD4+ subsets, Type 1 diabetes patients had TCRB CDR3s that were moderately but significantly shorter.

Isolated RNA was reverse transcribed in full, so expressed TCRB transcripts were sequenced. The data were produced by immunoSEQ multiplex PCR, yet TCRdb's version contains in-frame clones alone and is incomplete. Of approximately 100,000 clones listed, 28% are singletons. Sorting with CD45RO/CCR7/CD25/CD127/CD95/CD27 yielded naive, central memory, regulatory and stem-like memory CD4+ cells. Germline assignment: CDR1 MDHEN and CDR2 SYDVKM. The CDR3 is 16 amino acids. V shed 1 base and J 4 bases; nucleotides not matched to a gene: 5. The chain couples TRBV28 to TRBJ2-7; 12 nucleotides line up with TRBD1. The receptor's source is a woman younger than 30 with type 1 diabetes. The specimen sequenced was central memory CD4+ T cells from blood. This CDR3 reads CASSLLGTGGDYEQYF. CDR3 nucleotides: TGTGCCAGCAGTTTATTGGGGACAGGGGGCGATTACGAGCAGTACTTC. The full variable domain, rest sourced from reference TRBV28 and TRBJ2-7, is DVKVTQSSRYLVKRTGEKVFLECVQDMDHENMFWYRQDPGLGLRLIYFSYDVKMKEKGDIPEGYSVSREKKERFSLILESASTNQTSMYLCASSLLGTGGDYEQYFGPGTRLTVT.